This T cell receptor beta chain originates from a study of blood T cell repertoires in COVID-19. Study at large: In each case, the material was cDNA or gDNA derived from T cells, B-cell-depleted T cells, or PBMCs.

In the original processing: Estimation of nucleated cell counts relied on the amplification of reference gene primers. Only in-frame clones appear in the TCRdb table, and some are missing; sequencing was by immunoSEQ multiplex PCR. Clonal size and the V and J genes are those of that table, whereas D and trimming came from the DNA. The table lists about 260,000 clones, 75% to 90% of them singletons, with roughly 10% in the top ten. The germline V and J ends were trimmed by 6 bases and 1 base, with 7 bases remaining between them. This CDR3 region has 14 residues. Germline V gene sequence: CDR1 ENHRY, CDR2 SYGVKD.

The sequenced sample was peripheral blood. The chain joins TRBV10-3 to TRBJ2-6; D is ambiguous. The TCR originated in a woman in her 70s with COVID-19, enrolled during active disease. CDR3 sequence (DNA): TGTGCCATCAGCCCCCCGTCTGGGGCCAACGTCCTGACTTTC. This translates into CAISPPSGANVLTF.